Listed here are 32 T cell receptor beta chains from one sample, sequenced in a study of radiation and T cells in renal cell carcinoma. The time point: blood 4 weeks post-SBRT, at nephrectomy. The sample's treatment: 15 Gy SBRT to primary tumor, nephrectomy 4 weeks later. Data came from immunoSEQ multiplex PCR; TCRdb stores just in-frame clones and leaves some out. The sample has tens of thousands of clones, around four fifths seen once. The specimen comprised blood, sampled from a patient whose treatment included radiotherapy and nephrectomy. These receptor sequences come from a woman in her fifties or sixties with renal cell carcinoma.

The V gene is TRBV27, the J gene TRBJ2-1, with 10 bases aligning to TRBD2. Per the germline V gene, CDR1 is MNHEY and CDR2 is SMNVEV (reference sequence). The V segment lost 5 bases and the J segment 8 bases; nucleotides outside the gene matches: 12. The CDR3 is 16 residues long. The DNA of the CDR3 is TGTGCCAGCAGTGATGGAGCGGGGGGGCTAATATATGAGCAGTTCTTC. Translated: CASSDGAGGLIYEQFF.

The chain couples TRBV27 to TRBJ2-7, with 9 bases lining up with TRBD2. This CDR3 is 15 amino acids long. Germline CDR1 is MNHEY and CDR2 is SMNVEV (reference sequence). V was clipped by 5 bases and J by 3 bases; unmatched bases: 8. The CDR3 reads CASSPTSGTYYEQYF. The CDR3 region has the DNA TGTGCCAGCAGTCCGACTAGCGGTACTTACTACGAGCAGTACTTC.

The genes are TRBV9 and TRBJ2-5; D gene uncertain. This CDR3 is 12 amino acids long. Germline CDR1 and CDR2: SGDLS and YYNGEE. Trimming took off 0 bases at V and 9 bases at J, with 9 bases between the two ends. The CDR3 is CASSVDSGAQYF. The CDR3 nucleotides are TGTGCCAGCAGCGTAGACTCGGGCGCCCAGTACTTC.

This clone was seen a handful of times. J is TRBJ1-5 and V is TRBV28; tentatively, D is TRBD1 (5 bases). Germline CDR1 MDHEN, CDR2 SYDVKM. V lost 5 bases to trimming and J lost 4 bases, with 15 bases between them. The CDR3 is 15 amino acids. CDR3 sequence: CASSPGLGSNQPQHF. In DNA form, the CDR3 reads TGTGCCAGCAGTCCAGGGTTGGGGTCAAATCAGCCCCAGCATTTT.

The genes are TRBV5-4 and TRBJ2-1; 9 nucleotides align to TRBD1. CDR3 length equals 16 residues. Trimming took 7 bases from V and 0 from J; bases not matched to a gene: 8. In germline, CDR1 is SGHNT, CDR2 YYREEE (reference sequence). This CDR3 reads CASGGPQGASYNEQFF. Written as DNA, the CDR3 is TGTGCCAGCGGGGGTCCACAGGGGGCCTCCTACAATGAGCAGTTCTTC.

The chain has TRBV19 and TRBJ1-2, with 7 bases aligning to TRBD1. The CDR3 sequence is 12 residues long. The V segment lost 5 bases and the J segment 14 bases; nucleotides outside the gene matches: 11. From germline, CDR1 is LNHDA and CDR2 SQIVND (reference sequence). CDR3 DNA: TGTGCCAGTAGTTTTGGACCGGGACAGAGAACCTTC. Translated, it gives CASSFGPGQRTF. Variable domain in full (rest from reference TRBV19 and TRBJ1-2): DGGITQSPKYLFRKEGQNVTLSCEQNLNHDAMYWYRQDPGQGLRLIYYSQIVNDFQKGDIAEGYSVSREKKESFPLTVTSAQKNPTAFYLCASSFGPGQRTFGSGTRLTVV.

For this clone: With a much larger clone just one base away, this may be a read error. The V call is TRBV27, the J call TRBJ2-7; 8 positions agree with TRBD2. CDR1 and CDR2 (germline): MNHEY, SMNVEV (reference sequence). V was pared by 2 bases and J by 7 bases, with 1 base of the junction left unmatched. This CDR3 has 12 residues. The CDR3 loop is CASSLVAGEQYF. DNA for the CDR3: TGTGCCAGCAGTTTAGTAGCGGGGGAGCAGTACTTC.

The chain joins TRBV6-5 to TRBJ2-7, with TRBD2 matching over 8 bases. Trimming took 3 bases from V and 2 from J; bases not matched to a gene: 3. The CDR3 consists of 14 residues. Germline values: CDR1 MNHEY, CDR2 SVGAGI. The CDR3 loop reads CASSYAGGAYEQYF. CDR3 coding DNA: TGTGCCAGCAGTTATGCGGGGGGAGCCTACGAGCAGTACTTC.

Here the CDR3 reads CASSPGTVTGNTIYF. The DNA for the CDR3 is TGTGCCAGCAGCCCGGGGACAGTCACTGGAAACACCATATATTTT. The chain couples TRBV4-2 to TRBJ1-3; the match to TRBD1 covers 7 bases. The V gene end was trimmed by 4 bases and the J gene end by 2 bases; junction bases not matched to a gene: 5. The CDR3 is 15 residues long. Per germline, CDR1 LGHNA and CDR2 YNFKEQ.

The rearrangement joins TRBV2 to TRBJ2-7; perhaps TRBD2 as D (5 bases). V was trimmed by 5 bases and J by 1 base, leaving 9 bases between them. CDR1 is SNHLY, CDR2 FYNNEI, per germline. CDR3 size: 13 residues. The CDR3: CASSQDWSYEQYF. DNA of the CDR3: TGTGCCAGCAGTCAGGACTGGTCCTACGAGCAGTACTTC.

The CDR3, as DNA: TGCGCCAGCAGCTGGGGTTTGGGGGAGGATAGGAACACTGAAGCTTTCTTT. It translates to CASSWGLGEDRNTEAFF. This rearrangement joins TRBV5-1 to TRBJ1-1; weak D call: TRBD1 (5 bases). With 3 bases removed from V and 1 base from J, the gap between germline ends came to 19 bases. This CDR3 has 17 amino acids. Germline CDR1 and CDR2: SGHRS and YFSETQ.

V usage is TRBV6-1 and J usage is TRBJ2-1; D may be TRBD2 (6 bases). The CDR3 is 14 residues long. V lost 6 bases, J lost 6 bases, and 15 bases lay in between. Per germline, CDR1 MNHNS and CDR2 SASEGT. In DNA form, the CDR3 reads TGTGCCAGCAGAGGGGCGGGGCCGAGCAATGAGCAGTTCTTC. Translating it yields CASRGAGPSNEQFF.

The genes are TRBV9 and TRBJ1-2, with TRBD1 as a possible D gene (6 bases). The CDR3 runs 14 residues. V dropped 0 bases and J dropped 4 bases, with 10 bases sitting between them. CDR1 is SGDLS, CDR2 YYNGEE, per germline. Here the CDR3 reads CASSVATGSYGYTF. Here the CDR3 DNA reads TGTGCCAGCAGCGTAGCGACAGGCAGCTATGGCTACACCTTC.

The genes are TRBV7-3 and TRBJ1-1; 8 bases are a match to TRBD1. Trimming took 5 bases from V and 0 from J; bases not matched to a gene: 8. Germline CDR1 is SGHTA and CDR2 is FQGTGA. The CDR3 sequence is 16 residues long. The CDR3 sequence is CASSLGQARLNTEAFF. The CDR3 nucleotides are TGTGCCAGCAGCCTGGGACAGGCAAGGTTGAACACTGAAGCTTTCTTT.

The chain recombines TRBV19 with TRBJ2-7; TRBD1 matches at 9 bases. CDR1 and CDR2 from the germline V gene are LNHDA and SQIVND (reference sequence). J gave up 4 bases and V 3 bases, and 7 bases lay outside the gene matches. The CDR3 runs to 15 residues. The DNA of the CDR3 is TGTGCCAGTAGTATTGAAATGGACAGGGGTTACGAGCAGTACTTC. Translated: CASSIEMDRGYEQYF. Full variable domain (missing parts from reference TRBV19 and TRBJ2-7): DGGITQSPKYLFRKEGQNVTLSCEQNLNHDAMYWYRQDPGQGLRLIYYSQIVNDFQKGDIAEGYSVSREKKESFPLTVTSAQKNPTAFYLCASSIEMDRGYEQYFGPGTRLTVT.

The CDR3 coding sequence is TGTGCCAGCAGTGAACGGACGACGAACACCGGGGAGCTGTTTTTT. It codes for CASSERTTNTGELFF. This chain connects TRBV2 to TRBJ2-2; D is unclear. This CDR3 is 15 amino acids long. Trimming pared 2 bases from V and 0 bases from J, leaving 7 bases between. Per the germline V gene, CDR1 is SNHLY and CDR2 is FYNNEI.

The chain combines TRBV6-1 with TRBJ2-7; 9 bases are shared with TRBD2. Trimming removed 5 bases from V and 6 bases from J; junction bases left unmatched: 8. The germline V gene has CDR1 MNHNS and CDR2 SASEGT. The CDR3 length is 14 residues. CDR3 DNA sequence: TGTGCCAGCAGTTCCGCTAGCGGGAATCCCGAGCAGTACTTC. Translating gives CASSSASGNPEQYF.

This clone was counted once. The rearrangement joins TRBV7-3 to TRBJ1-1, with 7 bases identical to TRBD1. Trimming cost V 2 bases and J 8 bases; bases outside gene matches: 11. There are 15 residues in the CDR3. Germline V gives CDR1 SGHTA, CDR2 FQGTGA. CDR3 in DNA: TGTGCCAGCAGCTTACAGGGACAGCCGAACAAGGAAGCTTTCTTT. Protein sequence: CASSLQGQPNKEAFF. The full variable domain, completed using reference TRBV7-3 and TRBJ1-1, is GAGVSQTPSNKVTEKGKYVELRCDPISGHTALYWYRQSLGQGPEFLIYFQGTGAADDSGLPNDRFFAVRPEGSVSTLKIQRTERGDSAVYLCASSLQGQPNKEAFFGQGTRLTVV.

The genes are TRBV9 and TRBJ1-2, with TRBD1 identical over 7 bases. Germline CDR1 and CDR2: SGDLS and YYNGEE. V dropped 1 base and J dropped 5; count of bases not matched to a gene: 5. CDR3 length: 14 residues. The CDR3 bases are TGTGCCAGCAGCGTATCGACAGGGATATATGGCTACACCTTC. Amino acid sequence: CASSVSTGIYGYTF. Supplemented by reference TRBV9 and TRBJ1-2, the full variable domain reads DSGVTQTPKHLITATGQRVTLRCSPRSGDLSVYWYQQSLDQGLQFLIQYYNGEERAKGNILERFSAQQFPDLHSELNLSSLELGDSALYFCASSVSTGIYGYTFGSGTRLTVV.

V and J are TRBV7-2 and TRBJ2-2; 7 nucleotides match TRBD1. CDR1 and CDR2 from the germline V gene are SGHTA and FQGNSA. The CDR3 covers 18 residues. Trimming cost V 0 bases and J 2 bases; bases outside gene matches: 9. The CDR3 here is CASSLAVVGTVNTGELFF. The CDR3 region has the DNA TGTGCCAGCAGCTTAGCGGTCGTAGGGACAGTTAACACCGGGGAGCTGTTTTTT.

This clone has only one observation. J is TRBJ1-6 and V is TRBV15; the D is unclear. Germline-derived CDR1 and CDR2 are LNHNV and YYDKDF (reference sequence). V shed 4 bases and J shed 5 bases, with 3 bases lying between them. This CDR3 region has 12 residues. CDR3 loop: CATSTNNSPLHF. The CDR3 DNA reads as TGTGCCACCAGCACCAATAATTCACCCCTCCACTTT. Drawing the rest from reference TRBV15 and TRBJ1-6, the complete variable domain is DAMVIQNPRYQVTQFGKPVTLSCSQTLNHNVMYWYQQKSSQAPKLLFHYYDKDFNNEADTPDNFQSRRPNTSFCFLDIRSPGLGDTAMYLCATSTNNSPLHFGNGTRLTVT.

The chain's CDR3 is CASSLSGRTLDEQYF. Written as DNA, the CDR3 is TGTGCCAGCAGCTTAAGCGGGAGAACATTGGACGAGCAGTACTTC. The V call is TRBV7-2, the J call TRBJ2-7; 8 positions match TRBD2. Germline V gene lookup returns CDR1 SGHTA and CDR2 FQGNSA. J gave up 5 bases and V 2 bases, and 8 bases lay outside the gene matches. The CDR3 totals 15 residues.

This chain links TRBV6-6 with TRBJ1-6, with D perhaps matching TRBD1 (6 bases). Trimming took off 6 bases at V and 9 bases at J, with 12 bases between the two ends. From germline, CDR1 is MNHNY and CDR2 SVGAGI (reference sequence). The CDR3 contains 13 residues. CDR3 DNA: TGTGCCAGCAGGAGGGACATCAGTTCACCCCTCCACTTT. Its protein product is CASRRDISSPLHF.

V gene TRBV28 combines with J gene TRBJ2-6, with D possibly TRBD1 on 5 matching bases. Germline CDR1 MDHEN, CDR2 SYDVKM. This CDR3 has 13 amino acids. Trimming pared 8 bases from V and 2 bases from J, leaving 7 bases between. The CDR3 loop reads CASEGAGANVLTF. DNA of the CDR3: TGTGCCAGCGAAGGGGCTGGGGCCAACGTCCTGACTTTC.

V usage is TRBV28 and J usage is TRBJ1-2; weak D call: TRBD1 (5 bases). Germline V gives CDR1 MDHEN, CDR2 SYDVKM. V lost 2 bases and J lost 6, with 19 bases in between. The CDR3 contains 16 residues. Written as DNA, the CDR3 is TGTGCCAGCAGTTTAGATTTGGCAGGGAGGATCCATGGCTACACCTTC. Translation: CASSLDLAGRIHGYTF.

There are many counts of this clone. This chain links TRBV19 with TRBJ1-2; maybe TRBD1 (5 bases). Trimming cost V 5 bases and J 4 bases, with 17 bases left between them. CDR3 length: 15 residues. Germline loops: CDR1 LNHDA, CDR2 SQIVND (reference sequence). Here the CDR3 reads CASSAAGTDVYGYTF. The CDR3 DNA reads as TGTGCCAGTAGTGCCGCCGGGACGGACGTCTATGGCTACACCTTC.

The rearrangement uses TRBV6-5 and TRBJ1-4, with D perhaps TRBD1 (5 bases). The CDR3 runs 15 residues. Germline lookup yields CDR1 MNHEY and CDR2 SVGAGI. V dropped 0 bases and J dropped 7 bases, with 12 bases sitting between them. The CDR3 reads CASSYSFGGIEKLFF. CDR3 nucleotide sequence: TGTGCCAGCAGTTACTCGTTTGGGGGAATTGAAAAACTGTTTTTT.

The chain uses TRBV7-3 and TRBJ2-1; either TRBD1 or TRBD2 may supply D (6 bases each). CDR1 is SGHTA and CDR2 is FQGTGA in the germline V gene. The germline V and J ends were trimmed by 1 base and 6 bases, with 10 bases remaining between them. The CDR3 runs to 14 residues. The CDR3 sequence: CASSLRGGSNEQFF. The CDR3 nucleotides read TGTGCCAGCAGCTTAAGAGGGGGGAGCAATGAGCAGTTCTTC.

The rearrangement joins TRBV7-9 to TRBJ1-1, with 7 bases fitting TRBD1. Germline assignment: CDR1 SEHNR and CDR2 FQNEAQ (reference sequence). There are 14 residues in the CDR3. V shed 6 bases and J 5 bases; nucleotides not matched to a gene: 9. CDR3 amino acids: CASSFDRAGTEAFF. The DNA of the CDR3 is TGTGCCAGCAGTTTTGACAGGGCAGGGACTGAAGCTTTCTTT. Supplemented by reference TRBV7-9 and TRBJ1-1, the full variable domain reads DTGVSQNPRHKITKRGQNVTFRCDPISEHNRLYWYRQTLGQGPEFLTYFQNEAQLEKSRLLSDRFSAERPKGSFSTLEIQRTEQGDSAMYLCASSFDRAGTEAFFGQGTRLTVV.

The chain combines TRBV30 with TRBJ1-3; D is undetermined. Germline V gene data show CDR1 as GTSNPN and CDR2 as SVGIG (reference sequence). V lost 4 bases and J lost 0, with 7 bases in between. CDR3 length equals 13 residues. The CDR3 coding sequence is TGTGCCTGGACAGGCCACTCTGGAAACACCATATATTTT. Translating it yields CAWTGHSGNTIYF.

Concerning this clone: The sample carries other DNA sequences with the same CDR3. J is TRBJ2-5 and V is TRBV4-1; D possibly corresponds to TRBD1 (6 bases). The CDR3 has 15 residues. V lost 6 bases and J lost 5, with 19 bases in between. Germline V gives CDR1 MGHRA, CDR2 YSYEKL. CDR3 DNA: TGCGCCAGCAGGGCAGGGGCGCTCTCATTGGAGACCCAGTACTTC. Its translation: CASRAGALSLETQYF.

V usage is TRBV27 and J usage is TRBJ1-5, with D unclear. The CDR3 runs to 14 residues. The V end lost 8 bases, the J end lost 4 bases, and 15 bases lay between the germline ends. Germline-derived CDR1 and CDR2 are MNHEY and SMNVEV (reference sequence). For the CDR3, the DNA is TGTGCCAGCTCGTACAGTTTGGGGAATCAGCCCCAGCATTTT. Translation: CASSYSLGNQPQHF.